Listed here are 31 T cell receptor beta chains from one sample, sequenced in a study of blood T cell repertoires in COVID-19. The protocol was immunoSEQ multiplex PCR, while the TCRdb copy is restricted to in-frame clones and leaves out a portion. This table holds about 99,000 clones, 87% found once. The sample taken for sequencing was peripheral blood. These TCRs come from a man in his forties or fifties in a cohort sampled during active COVID-19.

The chain has TRBV2 and TRBJ2-1; TRBD2 aligns across 7 bases. Germline CDR1 and CDR2: SNHLY and FYNNEI. CDR3 length equals 13 residues. The J segment lost 7 bases and the V segment lost 4 bases, leaving 4 bases of the junction unmatched. The CDR3 loop is CASSGLAGNEQFF. In nucleotides, the CDR3 is TGTGCCAGCAGTGGACTAGCTGGTAATGAGCAGTTCTTC. The full variable domain, rest sourced from reference TRBV2 and TRBJ2-1, is EPEVTQTPSHQVTQMGQEVILRCVPISNHLYFYWYRQILGQKVEFLVSFYNNEISEKSEIFDDQFSVERPDGSNFTLKIRSTKLEDSAMYFCASSGLAGNEQFFGPGTRLTVL.

With respect to this clone: The sample has other DNA sequences that encode this CDR3 too. This sequence joins TRBV19 and TRBJ2-7; D may be TRBD2 (8 bases). V lost 3 bases, J lost 3 bases, and 12 bases lay in between. The CDR3 runs to 14 residues. Germline loops: CDR1 LNHDA, CDR2 SQIVND (reference sequence). The CDR3 DNA follows: TGTGCCAGTAGTATCGGGGGGGACAGCTACGAGCAGTACTTC. Protein: CASSIGGDSYEQYF.

The V call is TRBV19, the J call TRBJ1-5; tentative D call: TRBD1 (5 bases). Deletions cut 2 bases from V and 0 bases from J, with 14 bases between. Germline values: CDR1 LNHDA, CDR2 SQIVND (reference sequence). The CDR3 consists of 17 residues. As DNA, the CDR3 is TGTGCCAGTAGTATACACGGGACGGACTATAGCAATCAGCCCCAGCATTTT. This translates into CASSIHGTDYSNQPQHF.

This sequence joins TRBV7-2 and TRBJ2-2; D might be TRBD1 (5 bases). CDR3 length: 15 amino acids. V was cut by 5 bases and J by 7 bases, with 17 bases left in between. Germline V gene sequence: CDR1 SGHTA, CDR2 FQGNSA. CDR3 loop: CASSPALRGGGELFF. CDR3 in DNA: TGTGCCAGCAGCCCAGCCCTTAGGGGTGGCGGGGAGCTGTTTTTT.

This clone was detected only a few times. Here the CDR3 DNA reads TGTGCCAGCAGTTTAGCAGCGGGGGACACCGGGGAGCTGTTTTTT. It translates to CASSLAAGDTGELFF. The chain combines TRBV6-6 with TRBJ2-2, with 8 bases lining up with TRBD2. V was pared by 4 bases and J by 3 bases, with 4 bases of the junction left unmatched. In germline, CDR1 is MNHNY, CDR2 SVGAGI (reference sequence). This CDR3 is 15 amino acids long.

The V call is TRBV5-1, the J call TRBJ2-3; D is uncertain. This CDR3 has 16 residues. V shed 4 bases and J shed 3 bases, with 18 bases lying between them. Germline values: CDR1 SGHRS, CDR2 YFSETQ. The CDR3 nucleotides are TGCGCCAGCAGCATGACTGGAATACCCTCGACAGATACGCAGTATTTT. Encoded protein: CASSMTGIPSTDTQYF.

The chain recombines TRBV29-1 with TRBJ1-2; 9 positions match TRBD1. The CDR3 runs to 12 residues. The V segment lost 7 bases and the J segment 6 bases; nucleotides outside the gene matches: 6. Germline V gene data show CDR1 as SQVTM and CDR2 as ANQGSEA. CDR3 sequence reads: CSAKGQGDGYTF. The CDR3 coding sequence is TGCAGCGCTAAGGGACAGGGCGATGGCTACACCTTC.

This clone was detected only once. V gene TRBV9 combines with J gene TRBJ2-2; no definite D call. The V gene lost 0 bases and the J gene lost 2 bases, with 5 bases spanning the gap. Germline assignment: CDR1 SGDLS and CDR2 YYNGEE. CDR3 length: 14 amino acids. In DNA, the CDR3 is TGTGCCAGCAGCGTAGGGGCCAACACCGGGGAGCTGTTTTTT. Encoded protein: CASSVGANTGELFF.

The gene calls are TRBV3-1 (or the pseudogene TRBV3-2) and TRBJ2-3; D is uncertain. The germline gives CDR1 LGHDT, CDR2 YNNKEL (reference sequence). Trimming took 1 base from V and 5 from J, leaving 16 bases between them. The length of the CDR3 is 16 residues. DNA for the CDR3: TGTGCCAGCAGCCAAGCGGCCCCTGGGCTTAGAGATACGCAGTATTTT. It encodes CASSQAAPGLRDTQYF.

The chain combines TRBV3-1 (or the pseudogene TRBV3-2) with TRBJ2-7; perhaps TRBD1 as D (5 bases). V lost 4 bases and J lost 3, with 10 bases in between. The germline V gene encodes CDR1 LGHDT and CDR2 YNNKEL (reference sequence). The CDR3 totals 13 residues. CDR3 protein: CASSRQGNYEQYF. In DNA form, the CDR3 reads TGTGCCAGCAGCCGCCAGGGTAACTACGAGCAGTACTTC.

This clone was seen once. This rearrangement joins TRBV28 to TRBJ1-2; D gene ambiguous. V lost 5 bases to trimming and J lost 4 bases, with 17 bases between them. The CDR3 has 15 residues. The germline V gene encodes CDR1 MDHEN and CDR2 SYDVKM. The CDR3 region is CASSIPHSITYGYTF. The CDR3 DNA sequence: TGTGCCAGCAGTATCCCACACAGTATTACCTATGGCTACACCTTC.

The chain carries TRBV5-8 and TRBJ2-5; 7 bases are shared with TRBD1. Germline CDR1 SGHTS, CDR2 YDEGEE. The CDR3 is 15 residues long. Trimming at V came to 3 bases and at J to 2 bases, leaving 7 bases not matched to a gene. CDR3 residues: CASSSYGRGQETQYF. The CDR3 DNA sequence: TGTGCCAGCAGCTCTTATGGCAGGGGGCAAGAGACCCAGTACTTC. Together with reference TRBV5-8 and TRBJ2-5, the CDR3 gives the full variable domain: EAGVTQSPTHLIKTRGQQATLRCSPISGHTSVYWYQQALGLGLQFLLWYDEGEERNRGNFPPRFSGRQFPNYSSELNVNALELEDSALYLCASSSYGRGQETQYFGPGTRLLVL.

The chain carries TRBV5-1 and TRBJ2-7, with 10 positions matching TRBD1. CDR3 length equals 16 residues. Germline-derived CDR1 and CDR2 are SGHRS and YFSETQ. V trimming: 4 bases; J trimming: 0 bases; junction bases outside the gene matches: 7. The CDR3 DNA reads as TGCGCCAGCAGCCAGCAGACAGGGGGCGACTCCTACGAGCAGTACTTC. Its translation is CASSQQTGGDSYEQYF.

This chain connects TRBV5-1 to TRBJ2-3, with D tentatively TRBD2 (6 bases). The V gene's germline CDR1 is SGHRS and CDR2 YFSETQ. V was pared by 2 bases and J by 5 bases, with 12 bases between. This CDR3 comprises 14 residues. CDR3 residues: CASSFGTPKDTQYF. The CDR3 DNA reads TGCGCCAGCAGCTTCGGGACTCCTAAAGATACGCAGTATTTT.

This sequence joins TRBV21-1 and TRBJ1-6. TRBV21-1 is given as a pseudogene. The CDR3 is 13 amino acids. As DNA, the CDR3 is TGTGCCAGCAGTGGAGGGAGTAATTCACCCCTCCACTTT. This encodes CASSGGSNSPLHF.

The genes are TRBV5-1 and TRBJ2-2; possibly TRBD2 for D (6 bases). CDR3 length equals 16 residues. The ends were cut back, 0 bases at V and 1 base at J, with 10 bases in the middle. CDR1 SGHRS and CDR2 YFSETQ come from the germline V gene. In DNA form, the CDR3 reads TGCGCCAGCAGCTTGGGGAGGGGCCGGAACACCGGGGAGCTGTTTTTT. Encoded protein: CASSLGRGRNTGELFF.

This chain uses TRBV7-8 with TRBJ2-5; 9 nucleotides align to TRBD2. Per the germline V gene, CDR1 is SGHVS and CDR2 is FQNEAQ. The ends lost 0 bases at V and 4 bases at J; junction bases unmatched: 6. The CDR3 covers 16 residues. DNA of the CDR3: TGTGCCAGCAGCTTAGCGAGGCTAGCGGGGAGAGAGACCCAGTACTTC. Amino acids: CASSLARLAGRETQYF.

CDR3 protein: CASSPRNRDIGHGYTF. The CDR3 DNA reads as TGTGCCAGCAGCCCCCGAAACCGGGACATCGGCCATGGCTACACCTTC. This chain uses TRBV7-9 with TRBJ1-2; possibly TRBD1 for D (6 bases). This CDR3 contains 16 residues. The V and J ends lost 5 bases and 6 bases respectively, with 22 bases between them. Looked up from germline, CDR1 is SEHNR and CDR2 is FQNEAQ (reference sequence). Variable domain in full (rest from reference TRBV7-9 and TRBJ1-2): DTGVSQNPRHKITKRGQNVTFRCDPISEHNRLYWYRQTLGQGPEFLTYFQNEAQLEKSRLLSDRFSAERPKGSFSTLEIQRTEQGDSAMYLCASSPRNRDIGHGYTFGSGTRLTVV.

V gene TRBV29-1 combines with J gene TRBJ1-1, with D unresolved. The CDR3 sequence is 12 residues long. V was trimmed by 6 bases and J by 7 bases, leaving 15 bases between them. From germline, CDR1 is SQVTM and CDR2 ANQGSEA. The CDR3 protein is CSVRYSGFEAFF. The CDR3, as DNA: TGCAGCGTCCGCTATTCAGGCTTTGAAGCTTTCTTT. Using reference TRBV29-1 and TRBJ1-1 for the parts outside the CDR3, the full variable domain is SAVISQKPSRDICQRGTSLTIQCQVDSQVTMMFWYRQQPGQSLTLIATANQGSEATYESGFVIDKFPISRPNLTFSTLTVSNMSPEDSSIYLCSVRYSGFEAFFGQGTRLTVV.

The chain combines TRBV9 with TRBJ1-4; 9 bases agree with TRBD1. CDR1 is SGDLS, CDR2 YYNGEE, per germline. The CDR3 has 22 amino acids. V shed 0 bases, J shed 6 bases, and the junction held 24 bases outside the gene matches. The CDR3 DNA is TGTGCCAGCAGCGTAGGGATAGGGACAGGGTTCGGCGGGCGCCGGAGGGATGAAAAACTGTTTTTT. It yields the protein CASSVGIGTGFGGRRRDEKLFF.

The CDR3 sequence is CASSAGGGTDSGNTIYF. CDR3 nucleotides: TGTGCCAGCAGCGCGGGGGGAGGGACCGACTCGGGAAACACCATATATTTT. The chain has TRBV5-6 and TRBJ1-3; tentative D call: TRBD1 (5 bases). The CDR3 contains 17 residues. Trimming pared 4 bases from V and 4 bases from J, leaving 21 bases between. The germline V gene encodes CDR1 SGHDT and CDR2 YYEEEE.

V is TRBV10-3 and J is TRBJ1-6, with 7 bases that match TRBD1. The ends lost 10 bases at V and 5 bases at J; junction bases unmatched: 5. Germline-derived CDR1 and CDR2 are ENHRY and SYGVKD. The CDR3 totals 13 residues. The CDR3 DNA sequence: TGTGCCAATGCGGGACAGAATAATTCACCCCTCCACTTT. Translation gives CANAGQNNSPLHF.

This chain links TRBV18 with TRBJ1-2, with 7 bases matching TRBD1. Germline V CDR1 and CDR2: KGHSH, LQKENI. CDR3 length: 14 residues. Losses at the gene ends were 3 bases for V and 7 bases for J; bases not matched to a gene: 8. CDR3 sequence reads: CASSPGTAGGGYTF. The DNA for the CDR3 is TGTGCCAGCTCACCTGGGACGGCAGGGGGTGGCTACACCTTC.

The J gene is TRBJ1-5, the V gene TRBV20-1; D perhaps matches TRBD1 (5 bases). CDR1 is DFQATT and CDR2 is SNEGSKA in the germline V gene (reference sequence). There are 10 residues in the CDR3. The V end lost 5 bases, the J end lost 11 bases, and 10 bases lay between the germline ends. CDR3 in amino acids: CSAGIGAQHF. The CDR3, as DNA: TGCAGTGCTGGGATAGGGGCCCAGCATTTT.

The table lists this clone with a count of one. The CDR3 here is CASSFSGGHNTGELFF. Here the CDR3 DNA reads TGTGCCAGCAGCTTTAGCGGGGGGCATAACACCGGGGAGCTGTTTTTT. This sequence joins TRBV7-2 and TRBJ2-2; 10 bases are shared with TRBD2. Per the germline V gene, CDR1 is SGHTA and CDR2 is FQGNSA. Trimming cost V 3 bases and J 2 bases; bases outside gene matches: 3. The CDR3 consists of 16 residues.

The chain uses TRBV27 and TRBJ2-7, with a possible D match to TRBD1 (8 bases). The V end was cut by 2 bases, the J end by 1 base, with 18 bases between. The CDR3 consists of 17 residues. From germline, CDR1 is MNHEY and CDR2 SMNVEV (reference sequence). CDR3 nucleotides: TGTGCCAGCAGTTTACACAGGGGGGGAACAGGTTCCTACGAGCAGTACGTC. Protein product: CASSLHRGGTGSYEQYV.

The chain links TRBV21-1 to TRBJ2-2; the table's D gene call, TRBD2, was not cross checked with the DNA. TRBV21-1 is reported as a pseudogene. This CDR3 contains 19 residues. Here the CDR3 reads CASVTRRDSASSNTGELFF. The CDR3 DNA reads as TGTGCCAGCGTTACGAGACGAGACTCGGCATCTTCGAACACCGGGGAGCTGTTTTTT.

The chain employs TRBV5-1 and TRBJ2-5; TRBD2 is a possible D gene (5 bases). The CDR3 consists of 16 residues. CDR1 and CDR2 from the germline V gene are SGHRS and YFSETQ. Trimming cost V 4 bases and J 3 bases, with 19 bases left between them. The CDR3 DNA is TGCGCCAGCAGCCCTCGACAATTTGACGGGGAAGAGACCCAGTACTTC. This codes for CASSPRQFDGEETQYF.

V and J are TRBV5-4 and TRBJ2-5; 8 nucleotides agree with TRBD2. Germline CDR1 and CDR2: SGHNT and YYREEE (reference sequence). Trimming at V came to 0 bases and at J to 5 bases, leaving 3 bases not matched to a gene. The CDR3 spans 14 residues. The chain's CDR3 is CASSLAASGETQYF. Here the CDR3 DNA reads TGTGCCAGCAGCTTGGCCGCTAGCGGGGAGACCCAGTACTTC.

This sequence joins TRBV5-1 and TRBJ2-5, with 9 bases that match TRBD2. The length of the CDR3 is 15 residues. J lost 5 bases, V lost 6 bases, and 11 bases had no gene match. Germline CDR1 is SGHRS and CDR2 is YFSETQ. The CDR3 sequence: CASIRSGGPEETQYF. The DNA of the CDR3 is TGCGCCAGCATTCGGAGCGGGGGGCCTGAGGAGACCCAGTACTTC.

The chain links TRBV5-6 to TRBJ1-1; no definite D call. V was pared by 4 bases and J by 10 bases, with 23 bases between. The germline V gene encodes CDR1 SGHDT and CDR2 YYEEEE. There are 15 residues in the CDR3. The CDR3 reads CASSANDLWRDGAFF. DNA for the CDR3: TGTGCCAGCAGCGCCAATGACCTTTGGAGGGATGGAGCTTTCTTT. Variable domain in full (rest from reference TRBV5-6 and TRBJ1-1): DAGVTQSPTHLIKTRGQQVTLRCSPKSGHDTVSWYQQALGQGPQFIFQYYEEEERQRGNFPDRFSGHQFPNYSSELNVNALLLGDSALYLCASSANDLWRDGAFFGQGTRLTVV.